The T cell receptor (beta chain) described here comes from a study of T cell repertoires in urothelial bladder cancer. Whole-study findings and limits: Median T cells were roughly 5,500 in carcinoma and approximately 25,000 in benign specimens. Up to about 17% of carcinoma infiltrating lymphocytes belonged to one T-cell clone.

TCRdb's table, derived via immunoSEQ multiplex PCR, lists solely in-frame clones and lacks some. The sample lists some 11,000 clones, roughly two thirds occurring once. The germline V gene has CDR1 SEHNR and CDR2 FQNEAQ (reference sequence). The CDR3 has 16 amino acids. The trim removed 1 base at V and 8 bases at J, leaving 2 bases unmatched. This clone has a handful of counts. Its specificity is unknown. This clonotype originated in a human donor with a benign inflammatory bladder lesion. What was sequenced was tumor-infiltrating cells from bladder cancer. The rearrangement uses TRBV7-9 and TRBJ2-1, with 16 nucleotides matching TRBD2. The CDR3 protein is CASSLDGTSGGDEQFF. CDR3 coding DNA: TGTGCCAGCAGCTTAGATGGGACTAGCGGGGGGGATGAGCAGTTCTTC.